The 23 T cell receptor beta chains given below trace back to one sample, sequenced in a study of cytomegalovirus exposure and HLA in healthy donors. PCR used 60 Vbeta primers and 13 Jbeta primers. Profiling relied on immunoSEQ multiplex PCR, and the TCRdb table lists in-frame clones only, not all of them. This sample yields 220,000 or so clones, of which 80% to 85% are seen a single time; less than 3% belongs to the top ten. Sequencing was carried out using PBMCs. The source of these receptors is a middle-aged woman in good health and CMV-seronegative.

Here the CDR3 DNA reads TGTGCCAGCAGCCAAGATGCTCCCCAGCGGGGGTACGAGCAGTACTTC. It is translated as CASSQDAPQRGYEQYF. V gene TRBV4-2 combines with J gene TRBJ2-7; 8 bases map to TRBD2. Germline V gene data show CDR1 as LGHNA and CDR2 as YNFKEQ. CDR3 size: 16 residues. The V gene end was trimmed by 0 bases and the J gene end by 4 bases; junction bases not matched to a gene: 8.

The chain employs TRBV7-6 and TRBJ2-7; TRBD2 might be the D (6 bases). Trimming took off 3 bases at V and 2 bases at J, with 14 bases between the two ends. CDR1 is SGHVS, CDR2 FNYEAQ, per germline. The CDR3 has 15 amino acids. The chain's CDR3 is CASSFDGGAAYEQYF. The CDR3 nucleotides are TGTGCCAGCAGCTTCGATGGCGGGGCGGCCTACGAGCAGTACTTC.

The chain has TRBV28 and TRBJ2-7; 9 nucleotides agree with TRBD2. CDR1 is MDHEN and CDR2 is SYDVKM in the germline V gene. The CDR3 runs to 18 residues. The V gene end was trimmed by 2 bases and the J gene end by 7 bases; junction bases not matched to a gene: 18. CDR3 sequence (DNA): TGTGCCAGCAGTTTAGGTCCGGGGACTAGCTTAGAAGTTTTGGAGCAGTACTTC. The encoded protein is CASSLGPGTSLEVLEQYF.

A remark on this clone: Other nucleotide sequences from this sample produce the same CDR3. V is TRBV5-8 and J is TRBJ1-4; possible D gene TRBD1, 5 bases. The germline V and J ends were trimmed by 0 bases and 8 bases, with 14 bases remaining between them. The germline CDR1 and CDR2 sequences are SGHTS and YDEGEE. The CDR3 sequence is 15 residues long. In DNA, the CDR3 is TGTGCCAGCAGCTTGGCCCTAGGGGCGCCCGAAAAACTGTTTTTT. Translation: CASSLALGAPEKLFF. Combining the CDR3 with reference TRBV5-8 and TRBJ1-4 gives the whole variable domain EAGVTQSPTHLIKTRGQQATLRCSPISGHTSVYWYQQALGLGLQFLLWYDEGEERNRGNFPPRFSGRQFPNYSSELNVNALELEDSALYLCASSLALGAPEKLFFGSGTQLSVL.

The genes are TRBV19 and TRBJ2-3; no reliable D call. V dropped 1 base and J dropped 2 bases, with 7 bases sitting between them. CDR1 is LNHDA and CDR2 is SQIVND in the germline V gene (reference sequence). The CDR3 runs 14 residues. The CDR3 DNA is TGTGCCAGTAGTATAGGGGCTATCACAGATACGCAGTATTTT. The encoded protein is CASSIGAITDTQYF.

On this clone: At one end the junction does not follow the germline gene, possibly because of a read error. The chain employs TRBV6-1 and TRBJ2-7; tentative D call: TRBD1 (6 bases). The germline CDR1 and CDR2 sequences are MNHNS and SASEGT. This CDR3 region has 10 residues. The CDR3 loop is CASSYTGWAF. DNA for the CDR3: TGTGCCAGCAGCTATACAGGGTGGGCGTTC.

This clone has a single count. The V call is TRBV7-5, the J call TRBJ1-5; TRBD1 is taken as the D call from the table, unchecked against the DNA. TRBV7-5 is tagged as a pseudogene. This CDR3 has 16 residues. CDR3 nucleotides: TGTGTCAGAAGCCCCCCGGGACAGAGTAATCAATGGCCCCAGCATTTT. This gives the protein CVRSPPGQSNQWPQHF.

The chain joins TRBV6-1 to TRBJ2-7; 7 bases are a match to TRBD2. The V gene end was trimmed by 5 bases and the J gene end by 0 bases; junction bases not matched to a gene: 7. CDR1 is MNHNS and CDR2 is SASEGT in the germline V gene. The CDR3 covers 15 residues. The chain's CDR3 is CASSLEAGSSYEQYF. CDR3 sequence (DNA): TGTGCCAGCAGTCTAGAAGCGGGGAGCTCCTACGAGCAGTACTTC.

The chain is built from TRBV30 and TRBJ1-3, with unresolved D. Trimming removed 4 bases from V and 4 bases from J, with 5 bases in between. The CDR3 extends over 11 amino acids. Germline V gives CDR1 GTSNPN, CDR2 SVGIG (reference sequence). The CDR3 spells CAWTEGNTIYF. The CDR3 DNA follows: TGTGCCTGGACCGAGGGAAACACCATATATTTT.

There are a few counts of this clone. The V call is TRBV4-2, the J call TRBJ1-5; D not resolved. Trimming shortened V by 2 bases and J by 5 bases, and 13 bases separated the two germline ends. From germline, CDR1 is LGHNA and CDR2 YNFKEQ. CDR3 length: 15 amino acids. The CDR3: CASSQSPGAYQPQHF. The CDR3 DNA follows: TGTGCCAGCAGCCAATCACCCGGTGCGTATCAGCCCCAGCATTTT.

V gene TRBV6-5 combines with J gene TRBJ2-7; possibly TRBD1 for D (6 bases). The CDR3 totals 15 residues. V dropped 0 bases and J dropped 0 bases, with 9 bases sitting between them. Germline values: CDR1 MNHEY, CDR2 SVGAGI. The CDR3 region has the DNA TGTGCCAGCAGTTACTCGTTCAGGGGCTCCTACGAGCAGTACTTC. Protein sequence: CASSYSFRGSYEQYF.

The gene calls are TRBV19 and TRBJ2-5; D perhaps matches TRBD1 (5 bases). This CDR3 is built from 17 residues. Trimming pared 10 bases from V and 4 bases from J, leaving 28 bases between. Germline lookup yields CDR1 LNHDA and CDR2 SQIVND (reference sequence). In nucleotides, the CDR3 is TGTGCCACCTCACTCGCCCAGGGCAGGGCATTACGAGAGACCCAGTACTTC. The encoded protein is CATSLAQGRALRETQYF.

The chain carries TRBV15 and TRBJ1-5; D remains ambiguous. Germline loops: CDR1 LNHNV, CDR2 YYDKDF (reference sequence). V shed 3 bases and J shed 3 bases, with 15 bases lying between them. The CDR3 sequence is 16 residues long. The CDR3 region is CATSSSPRGINQPQHF. Here the CDR3 DNA reads TGTGCCACCAGCAGCTCGCCGCGCGGTATCAATCAGCCCCAGCATTTT.

The genes are TRBV19 and TRBJ2-1; D perhaps matches TRBD2 (6 bases). The CDR3 consists of 16 residues. The V end was cut by 2 bases, the J end by 3 bases, with 14 bases between. CDR1 LNHDA and CDR2 SQIVND come from the germline V gene (reference sequence). As DNA, the CDR3 is TGTGCCAGTAGTATACCCTCGGGACTCCGCTACAATGAGCAGTTCTTC. Its protein is CASSIPSGLRYNEQFF.

J is TRBJ2-7 and V is TRBV28, with 7 bases fitting TRBD1. The CDR3 is 15 amino acids. Trimming took 8 bases from V and 3 from J; bases not matched to a gene: 13. Germline CDR1 reads MDHEN; CDR2 reads SYDVKM. CDR3: CASLPGQPASYEQYF. CDR3 DNA: TGTGCCAGCCTACCGGGACAGCCCGCGAGCTACGAGCAGTACTTC.

There are a few counts of this clone. V and J are TRBV5-1 and TRBJ2-3; TRBD2 might be the D (6 bases). CDR3 length: 16 residues. The ends were cut back, 4 bases at V and 2 bases at J, with 17 bases in the middle. Germline V gives CDR1 SGHRS, CDR2 YFSETQ. The CDR3 loop is CASSLLRDLFTDTQYF. In DNA form, the CDR3 reads TGCGCCAGCAGCCTACTCCGGGACTTATTCACAGATACGCAGTATTTT.

The DNA for the CDR3 is TGCGCCAGCAGCCTGACTATCGATATCAATGAGCAGTTCTTC. This sequence encodes CASSLTIDINEQFF. V gene TRBV5-1 combines with J gene TRBJ2-1; possibly TRBD2 for D (5 bases). CDR1 SGHRS and CDR2 YFSETQ come from the germline V gene. V lost 4 bases and J lost 6, with 14 bases in between. This CDR3 region has 14 residues.

The chain uses TRBV30 and TRBJ1-1; D unresolved. Germline loops: CDR1 GTSNPN, CDR2 SVGIG (reference sequence). V lost 4 bases and J lost 1, with 7 bases in between. The CDR3 is 12 amino acids. The CDR3 is CAWTPWNTEAFF. The CDR3 DNA follows: TGTGCCTGGACCCCATGGAACACTGAAGCTTTCTTT.

The V and J genes are TRBV27 and TRBJ1-1; TRBD1 is a possible D gene (6 bases). The CDR3 is 14 residues long. Trimming stripped 3 bases from V and 11 bases from J, with 19 bases between. The germline V gene has CDR1 MNHEY and CDR2 SMNVEV (reference sequence). The CDR3 DNA reads as TGTGCCAGCAGTTTTGTGGGGGCCGCGACCGCGGCTTTCTTT. Translation gives CASSFVGAATAAFF.

This sequence joins TRBV11-2 and TRBJ1-1, with D perhaps TRBD1 (5 bases). There are 15 residues in the CDR3. Trimming pared 3 bases from V and 3 bases from J, leaving 14 bases between. Germline CDR1 and CDR2: SGHAT and FQNNGV. The CDR3 loop reads CASSLSPGGDTEAFF. The CDR3 nucleotides are TGTGCCAGCAGCTTGTCACCCGGAGGGGACACTGAAGCTTTCTTT.

The CDR3 spells CASSANPGGLPNEKLFF. The CDR3 region has the DNA TGTGCCAGCAGCGCAAACCCAGGGGGCCTTCCCAATGAAAAACTGTTTTTT. V usage is TRBV11-2 and J usage is TRBJ1-4; TRBD1 matches at 8 bases. CDR3 length equals 17 residues. After removal of 5 bases from V and 5 bases from J, the junction contained 13 bases not matched to a gene. Germline CDR1 reads SGHAT; CDR2 reads FQNNGV.

This clone was picked up one time. This chain links TRBV25-1 with TRBJ2-7; 11 nucleotides match TRBD1. With 3 bases clipped from V and 2 bases from J, the junction kept 3 bases outside the gene matches. Germline assignment: CDR1 MGHDK and CDR2 SYGVNS. This CDR3 spans 15 amino acids. The chain's CDR3 is CASSDRDRGTYEQYF. The CDR3 nucleotides are TGTGCCAGCAGTGATAGGGACAGGGGGACCTACGAGCAGTACTTC.

This chain joins TRBV7-6 and TRBJ1-5; D is ambiguous. CDR1 is SGHVS and CDR2 is FNYEAQ in the germline V gene. V was clipped by 1 base and J by 4 bases, with 11 bases between them. CDR3 size: 15 residues. This chain's CDR3 is CASSLESARNQPQHF. The CDR3 DNA reads TGTGCCAGCAGCTTAGAAAGCGCGAGGAATCAGCCCCAGCATTTT.